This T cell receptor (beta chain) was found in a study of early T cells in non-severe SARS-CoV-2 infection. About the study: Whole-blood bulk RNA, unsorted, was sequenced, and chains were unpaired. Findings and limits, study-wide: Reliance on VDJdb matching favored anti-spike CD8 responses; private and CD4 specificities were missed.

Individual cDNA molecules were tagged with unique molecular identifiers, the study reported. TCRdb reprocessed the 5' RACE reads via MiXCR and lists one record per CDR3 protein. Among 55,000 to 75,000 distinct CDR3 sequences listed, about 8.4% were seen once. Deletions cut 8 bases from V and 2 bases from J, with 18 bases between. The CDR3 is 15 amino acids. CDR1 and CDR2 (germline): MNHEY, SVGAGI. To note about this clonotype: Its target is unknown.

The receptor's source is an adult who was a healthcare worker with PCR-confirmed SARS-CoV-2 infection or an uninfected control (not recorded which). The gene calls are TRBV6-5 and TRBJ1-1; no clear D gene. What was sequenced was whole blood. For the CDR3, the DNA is TGTGCCAGCTCCCCCCTGGGCCTTACTAACACTGAAGCTTTCTTT. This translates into CASSPLGLTNTEAFF.